The rows below give T cell receptor beta chains drawn from one sample of a study of shared clonotypes between healthy human individuals. Only in-frame clones appear in the TCRdb table, and some are missing; sequencing was by immunoSEQ multiplex PCR. The sample holds roughly 2.5 million clones; approximately 90% are singletons and the top ten take around 0.15%. Sequencing was carried out using naive CD4+ T cells sorted from blood. The source is a man in his late teens or twenties in good health. Both conserved end residues are trimmed from each CDR3. Fields, in order: J gene, CDR3 length, V gene, CDR3 protein.

>TRBJ1-1|14|TRBV5-1
ASSLGLQGASTEAF
>TRBJ2-7|10|TRBV19
ASSATSYEQY
>TRBJ2-5|13|TRBV5-4
ASSFLGQGLETQY
>TRBJ2-5|12|TRBV5-8
ASSLGRNQETQY
>TRBJ1-2|11|TRBV5-4
ASSPDSNYGYT
>TRBJ1-6|15|TRBV25-1
ASSDPGESLYNSPLH
>TRBJ2-2|16|TRBV19
ASSTKGLAGLNTGELF
>TRBJ1-5|13|TRBV7-2
ASSLGDGSNQPQH
>TRBJ2-3|17|TRBV9
ASSVGSVASTNWGDTQY
>TRBJ2-1|16|TRBV2
ASSELAGGGSSYNEQF
>TRBJ1-1|9|TRBV19
ASNTGTEAF
>TRBJ1-6|14|TRBV5-4
ASSPFSGALNSPLH
>TRBJ2-7|14|TRBV19
ATGGEPGRPSYEQY
>TRBJ2-1|14|TRBV2
ASSPWTSGSSGEQF
>TRBJ2-3|10|TRBV11-2
ASSLGTDTQY
>TRBJ2-7|11|TRBV29-1
SAGLAGAVEQY
>TRBJ2-3|13|TRBV13
ASSPTGKATDTQY
>TRBJ2-3|14|TRBV27
ASSLSGRPSTDTQY
>TRBJ1-5|13|TRBV18
ASSPGTGASQPQH
>TRBJ2-1|13|TRBV5-1
ASSLDLGSYNEQF
>TRBJ2-3|17|TRBV7-8
ASSSRPVVTSGSLDTQY
>TRBJ2-2|15|TRBV10-2
ASSEASGTNINGELF
>TRBJ1-5|12|TRBV5-4
ASSLQGINQPQH
>TRBJ1-1|12|TRBV10-3
AISESGRNTEAF
>TRBJ1-1|13|TRBV7-2
ASSPGGRQNTEAF
>TRBJ2-3|13|TRBV6-5
ASSRGDRGTDTQY
>TRBJ2-3|11|TRBV5-6
ASSLDFTDTQY
>TRBJ2-5|12|TRBV19
ASSIGQGKETQY
>TRBJ2-3|13|TRBV5-1
ASSSASGTTDTQY
>TRBJ2-3|14|TRBV7-8
ASSFMTSGGSDTQY
>TRBJ2-5|12|TRBV28
ASNLAGGRETQY